This TCR beta chain was sequenced for a study of blood T cell repertoires in COVID-19. Across the study: Spain, Italy and the United States supplied samples that represented acute and convalescent COVID-19.

As handled by the study authors: For nucleated cells, counts were estimated from reference gene primer amplification. Generated by immunoSEQ multiplex PCR, the TCRdb table keeps only in-frame clones and is missing some. That table supplies the V and J calls and clone size; D and trimming were determined from the DNA. The sample has tens of thousands of clones; approximately 86% are singletons. Germline assignment: CDR1 LNHDA and CDR2 SQIVND (reference sequence). The CDR3 is 16 amino acids. Trimming at V came to 3 bases and at J to 2 bases, leaving 5 bases not matched to a gene. The clonotype comes from a man aged 55 to 69 with acute or convalescent COVID-19. Sequenced input: peripheral blood. The rearrangement uses TRBV19 and TRBJ1-1; the match to TRBD1 covers 11 bases. The CDR3 DNA reads as TGTGCCAGTAGTATTCCGGGACAGGGGGGAAACACTGAAGCTTTCTTT. It specifies CASSIPGQGGNTEAFF.